Listed below are T cell receptor beta chains from one sample, sequenced in a study of T cells in Graves' hyperthyroidism and ophthalmopathy. TCRdb itself ran the multiplex PCR reads through MiXCR, one entry per CDR3 protein. The data show more than 500,000 distinct CDR3 sequences, about 15% seen once. The source material was blood. These receptors were collected from a woman in her twenties or thirties with Graves' ophthalmopathy. The CDR3 runs from the conserved cysteine through the conserved F or W.

V gene: TRBV3-1; J gene: TRBJ2-7; CDR3 protein: CASSQLGTGYEQYF
V gene: TRBV20-1; J gene: TRBJ1-4; CDR3 protein: CSASRGSDEKLFF
V gene: TRBV10-3; J gene: TRBJ2-7; CDR3 protein: CAISEQYSILGYEQYF
V gene: TRBV6-2/TRBV6-3; J gene: TRBJ1-2; CDR3 protein: CASSHGQEANYGYTF
V gene: TRBV19; J gene: TRBJ2-7; CDR3 protein: CASSIGGLGSYEQYF
V gene: TRBV6-1; J gene: TRBJ1-1; CDR3 protein: CASNTGWDTEAFF
V gene: TRBV20-1; J gene: TRBJ2-1; CDR3 protein: CSASPPGGSFYNEQFF
V gene: TRBV28; J gene: TRBJ1-2; CDR3 protein: CASSPTGSYGYTF
V gene: TRBV10-3; J gene: TRBJ2-1; CDR3 protein: CAISRTENEQFF
V gene: TRBV19; J gene: TRBJ2-1; CDR3 protein: CASSIVGGKYNEQFF
V gene: TRBV2; J gene: TRBJ2-2; CDR3 protein: CASSALGRENTGELFF
V gene: TRBV4-3; J gene: TRBJ1-5; CDR3 protein: CASSQEQWAIPQHF
V gene: TRBV7-8; J gene: TRBJ2-2; CDR3 protein: CASSPQTGTGELFF
V gene: TRBV10-3; J gene: TRBJ1-1; CDR3 protein: CTISAEQGAPTEAFF
V gene: TRBV6-5; J gene: TRBJ1-1; CDR3 protein: CASSYPTGGNTEAFF
V gene: TRBV20-1; J gene: TRBJ2-3; CDR3 protein: CSATRTSGRPLRDPYTQYF
V gene: TRBV28; J gene: TRBJ2-1; CDR3 protein: CASSSPRQASSYNEQFF
V gene: TRBV9; J gene: TRBJ1-2; CDR3 protein: CASSPTPGDGYTF
V gene: TRBV6-1; J gene: TRBJ2-7; CDR3 protein: CASSEAQDYEQYF
V gene: TRBV7-9; J gene: TRBJ2-5; CDR3 protein: CASSTREGEETQYF
V gene: TRBV29-1; J gene: TRBJ1-2; CDR3 protein: CSVGEDSGYGYTF
V gene: TRBV4-3; J gene: TRBJ1-6; CDR3 protein: CASSQDSAQVSPLHF
V gene: TRBV10-3; J gene: TRBJ1-5; CDR3 protein: CAISESLTGVNQPQHF
V gene: TRBV18; J gene: TRBJ1-1; CDR3 protein: CASSITQGRDTEAFF
V gene: TRBV9; J gene: TRBJ2-7; CDR3 protein: CASSVFATSGTGGDEQYF
V gene: TRBV15; J gene: TRBJ1-3; CDR3 protein: CATSQGNSGNTIYF
V gene: TRBV11-2; J gene: TRBJ1-5; CDR3 protein: CASSLDSAVYSNQPQHF
V gene: TRBV29-1; J gene: TRBJ2-5; CDR3 protein: CSAPATLAGDKRYF
V gene: TRBV7-9; J gene: TRBJ2-1; CDR3 protein: CARGQGANEQFF
V gene: TRBV3-1; J gene: TRBJ2-2; CDR3 protein: CASSQVSGANTGELFF
V gene: TRBV6-1; J gene: TRBJ2-2; CDR3 protein: CASSERQGWNTGELFF
V gene: TRBV11-2; J gene: TRBJ2-7; CDR3 protein: CAGSFITSLAYEQYF
V gene: TRBV4-1; J gene: TRBJ2-1; CDR3 protein: CASSQDMGQGRNEQFF
V gene: TRBV28; J gene: TRBJ2-2; CDR3 protein: CASSLLAGENTGELFF
V gene: TRBV29-1; J gene: TRBJ2-2; CDR3 protein: CSVLPGTGELFF
V gene: TRBV12-3/TRBV12-4; J gene: TRBJ2-7; CDR3 protein: CASSRLAGGAREQYF
V gene: TRBV6-4; J gene: TRBJ2-2; CDR3 protein: CASSDTDLSGELFF
V gene: TRBV7-8; J gene: TRBJ2-7; CDR3 protein: CASSLREGSYEQYF
V gene: TRBV7-2; J gene: TRBJ1-1; CDR3 protein: CASSLIEGVIGTEAFF